The clone carrying this T cell receptor beta chain has a count of ten or more. As yet, its antigen is unknown. The sample belongs to a study of T-cell reconstitution after alpha-beta-depleted transplantation in children. Findings of the study overall: In some patients, recipient T cells and intrathymic progenitors surviving conditioning explained high day-60 diversity. There were reportedly several hundred expanded graft clones from which alpha-beta T cells came about two months after transplant.

This sample's TCRbeta library carried unique molecular identifier barcodes. TCRdb passed the PCR reads through MiXCR, listing each CDR3 protein once. The sample has 250,000 to 300,000 distinct CDR3 sequences, approximately 10% seen once. CDR3 size: 13 residues. This sequence joins TRBV12-1 and TRBJ1-2. TRBV12-1 counts as a pseudogene. The sequencing used peripheral blood, collected 180 days after TCRalphabeta/CD19-depleted stem cell transplant. The TCR comes from a male patient between 2 and 15 years old who had a stem cell transplant for chronic granulomatous disease, so the T cells may come from the graft donor. The CDR3 region is CASPAHSNYGYTF. CDR3 sequence (DNA): TGTGCCAGCCCAGCGCATAGCAACTATGGCTACACCTTC.